This passage covers 25 T cell receptor beta chains from one sample sequenced in a study of early T cells in non-severe SARS-CoV-2 infection. TCRdb re-analysed the 5' RACE reads in MiXCR, keeping a single row per CDR3 protein. The table records approximately 110,000 distinct CDR3 sequences, about 15% of them present only once. Sequencing was performed on whole blood. The receptor source for this set is an adult who was a healthcare worker with PCR-confirmed SARS-CoV-2 infection or an uninfected control (not recorded which).

The genes are TRBV18 and TRBJ2-5, with unresolved D. The germline gives CDR1 KGHSH, CDR2 LQKENI. The CDR3 extends over 14 amino acids. V was shortened by 1 base and J by 5 bases, with 11 bases between the two germline ends. CDR3 sequence (DNA): TGTGCCAGCTCACCACGGCCAGACGCGGAGACCCAGTACTTC. Its protein product is CASSPRPDAETQYF.

The V and J genes are TRBV20-1 and TRBJ1-2; the D gene is possibly TRBD1 (5 bases). V was pared by 8 bases and J by 6 bases, with 16 bases between. The CDR3 is made up of 12 amino acids. Germline assignment: CDR1 DFQATT and CDR2 SNEGSKA (reference sequence). The CDR3 protein is CSSTRGGDGYTF. CDR3 in DNA: TGCAGTTCTACGAGGGGAGGCGATGGCTACACCTTC.

The rearrangement joins TRBV29-1 to TRBJ1-2; maybe TRBD1 (6 bases). Looked up from germline, CDR1 is SQVTM and CDR2 is ANQGSEA. This CDR3 is 11 amino acids long. V was shortened by 7 bases and J by 2 bases, with 8 bases between the two germline ends. The CDR3 spells CSAQGNYGYTF. CDR3 sequence (DNA): TGCAGCGCGCAGGGGAACTATGGCTACACCTTC. Drawing the rest from reference TRBV29-1 and TRBJ1-2, the complete variable domain is SAVISQKPSRDICQRGTSLTIQCQVDSQVTMMFWYRQQPGQSLTLIATANQGSEATYESGFVIDKFPISRPNLTFSTLTVSNMSPEDSSIYLCSAQGNYGYTFGSGTRLTVV.

This clonotype came up many times. This chain uses TRBV7-9 with TRBJ2-1; no firm D call. Trimming removed 2 bases from V and 0 bases from J, with 11 bases in between. This CDR3 comprises 16 residues. In germline, CDR1 is SEHNR, CDR2 FQNEAQ (reference sequence). The CDR3 bases are TGTGCCAGCAGCTTATCCGGGCTTAGCTCCTACAATGAGCAGTTCTTC. As protein: CASSLSGLSSYNEQFF.

V gene TRBV3-1 combines with J gene TRBJ1-2; D is unclear. Germline V CDR1 and CDR2: LGHDT, YNNKEL (reference sequence). V lost 0 bases to trimming and J lost 9 bases, with 17 bases between them. The CDR3 length is 15 residues. This CDR3 reads CASSQEVGPLTSYTF. The CDR3 DNA follows: TGTGCCAGCAGCCAAGAAGTAGGTCCACTAACAAGCTACACCTTC.

J is TRBJ1-1 and V is TRBV4-1; D gene uncertain. The V gene's germline CDR1 is MGHRA and CDR2 YSYEKL. The CDR3 consists of 15 residues. Trimming cost V 1 base and J 0 bases, with 9 bases left between them. CDR3 nucleotide sequence: TGCGCCAGCAGCCAAGTCATAGTGATGAACACTGAAGCTTTCTTT. This codes for CASSQVIVMNTEAFF.

The V and J genes are TRBV10-3 and TRBJ1-2; D might be TRBD1 (5 bases). Trimming left V 7 bases short and J 2 bases short, with 14 bases between. Germline V gives CDR1 ENHRY, CDR2 SYGVKD. CDR3 length: 14 amino acids. This CDR3 is CAITDGGLNYGYTF. CDR3 DNA: TGTGCCATCACCGACGGGGGACTGAACTATGGCTACACCTTC.

In its sample, this clonotype was seen a few times. The chain joins TRBV19 to TRBJ1-5; D is uncertain. This CDR3 is built from 14 residues. The V end lost 2 bases, the J end lost 0 bases, and 5 bases lay between the germline ends. The germline gives CDR1 LNHDA, CDR2 SQIVND (reference sequence). As DNA, the CDR3 is TGTGCCAGTAGTATAACAAATAGCAATCAGCCCCAGCATTTT. It specifies CASSITNSNQPQHF.

This clonotype was found a few times. The gene calls are TRBV9 and TRBJ1-3, with D hard to call. With 4 bases removed from V and 2 bases from J, the gap between germline ends came to 10 bases. The V gene's germline CDR1 is SGDLS and CDR2 YYNGEE. This CDR3 has 14 amino acids. CDR3 sequence (DNA): TGTGCCAGCAGCCCGCAGGTAGCTGGAAACACCATATATTTT. Its protein is CASSPQVAGNTIYF.

The CDR3 here is CASSDTVGSAFF. Here the CDR3 DNA reads TGTGCCAGCAGTGACACCGTTGGTTCTGCTTTCTTT. V usage is TRBV6-4 and J usage is TRBJ1-1; D gene unclear. The CDR3 has 12 amino acids. Germline loops: CDR1 MRHNA, CDR2 SNTAGT. Trimming left V 2 bases short and J 11 bases short, with 12 bases between.

This clonotype was seen ten or more times. The chain uses TRBV2 and TRBJ2-1, with 10 nucleotides matching TRBD1. The CDR3 runs to 15 residues. The junction had 13 bases not matched to a gene; V was cut back by 6 bases and J by 11 bases. CDR1 and CDR2 (germline): SNHLY, FYNNEI. The DNA of the CDR3 is TGTGCCAGCAGAGGGACAGGGGTTAGGGGTTTTCAGCAGTTCTTC. This translates into CASRGTGVRGFQQFF.

The gene calls are TRBV10-3 and TRBJ1-1; D not resolved. Trimming took off 10 bases at V and 3 bases at J, with 18 bases between the two ends. CDR3 length: 14 residues. The germline V gene has CDR1 ENHRY and CDR2 SYGVKD. The DNA for the CDR3 is TGTGCCACCTCTGCCCCGATGACGTACACTGAAGCTTTCTTT. This translates into CATSAPMTYTEAFF.

The sample holds a few counts of this clonotype. The rearrangement uses TRBV5-1 and TRBJ1-2; 9 bases map to TRBD1. V lost 5 bases and J lost 0; bases outside the gene matches: 8. CDR3 length: 16 amino acids. Germline V gives CDR1 SGHRS, CDR2 YFSETQ. The CDR3 nucleotides read TGCGCCAGCAGTGGACAGGGGTCTCCAGCTAACTATGGCTACACCTTC. Translating it yields CASSGQGSPANYGYTF.

This clonotype occurred a few times. The chain uses TRBV27 and TRBJ2-1; D unresolved. V was trimmed by 7 bases and J by 0 bases, leaving 10 bases between them. CDR1 is MNHEY, CDR2 SMNVEV, per germline (reference sequence). The CDR3 covers 14 residues. The CDR3 nucleotides are TGTGCCAGCAAACACCGGTCCTCCTACAATGAGCAGTTCTTC. It is translated as CASKHRSSYNEQFF.

This clonotype was recorded many times. This chain uses TRBV20-1 with TRBJ1-1; TRBD1 matches 10 bases. V trimming: 3 bases; J trimming: 6 bases; junction bases outside the gene matches: 7. This CDR3 spans 14 amino acids. Germline assignment: CDR1 DFQATT and CDR2 SNEGSKA (reference sequence). The CDR3 loop is CSARRGQGWAEAFF. The DNA for the CDR3 is TGCAGTGCTAGGAGGGGACAGGGGTGGGCTGAAGCTTTCTTT.

This clonotype was counted between two and nine times. The chain links TRBV20-1 to TRBJ2-5, with D hard to call. This CDR3 is 12 amino acids long. V dropped 3 bases and J dropped 2 bases, with 7 bases sitting between them. CDR1 DFQATT and CDR2 SNEGSKA come from the germline V gene (reference sequence). CDR3 DNA: TGCAGTGCTAGTAACCCTCAAGAGACCCAGTACTTC. This gives the protein CSASNPQETQYF.

In its sample, this clonotype was seen a few times. CDR3 nucleotide sequence: TGTGCCACCTCTTGGGGGGGTAGCACCGGGGAGCTGTTTTTT. Translated, it gives CATSWGGSTGELFF. The gene calls are TRBV19 and TRBJ2-2; 7 positions match TRBD2. The germline CDR1 and CDR2 sequences are LNHDA and SQIVND (reference sequence). The CDR3 covers 14 residues. Germline trimming cut 10 bases from V and 4 bases from J; bases unmatched to any gene: 9.

J is TRBJ2-1 and V is TRBV12-3 or TRBV12-4, with D tentatively TRBD1 (6 bases). This CDR3 has 16 residues. V lost 6 bases and J 0 bases, leaving 15 bases between the germline ends. The CDR3 nucleotides read TGTGCCAGCAGCCCCCGTGACAGGATCTCCTACAATGAGCAGTTCTTC. This sequence encodes CASSPRDRISYNEQFF.

This clonotype was recorded many times. The rearrangement links TRBV3-1 to TRBJ2-7, with no clear D. CDR3 length: 15 residues. V lost 1 base and J lost 4, with 14 bases in between. Germline loops: CDR1 LGHDT, CDR2 YNNKEL (reference sequence). The CDR3 is CASSQAHDPRYEQYF. The CDR3 DNA reads TGTGCCAGCAGCCAAGCGCACGACCCCAGGTACGAGCAGTACTTC.

This clonotype was observed many times. The chain recombines TRBV20-1 with TRBJ2-5; a possible D gene is TRBD2 (5 bases). The germline gives CDR1 DFQATT, CDR2 SNEGSKA (reference sequence). Trimming removed 0 bases from V and 0 bases from J, with 11 bases in between. This CDR3 spans 15 amino acids. CDR3 nucleotide sequence: TGCAGTGCTAGAGATCGATCGGGGAACCAAGAGACCCAGTACTTC. This translates into CSARDRSGNQETQYF.

Turning to this clonotype: A read error may account for a junction end that differs from germline. V is TRBV12-3 or TRBV12-4 and J is TRBJ2-5; D is undetermined. The CDR3 sequence is 15 residues long. The CDR3 bases are TGTGCCAGCAGTTTACCCGGCGGAAACCAAGAGATCCAGTACTTC. It specifies CASSLPGGNQEIQYF.

Ten or more counts support this clonotype. J is TRBJ1-5 and V is TRBV12-3 or TRBV12-4; a possible D gene is TRBD1 (5 bases). V lost 2 bases and J lost 0, with 8 bases in between. The CDR3 contains 15 residues. In DNA, the CDR3 is TGTGCCAGCAGTTTAAAACAGGTTAGCAATCAGCCCCAGCATTTT. Encoded protein: CASSLKQVSNQPQHF.

This clonotype was counted a few times. The rearrangement links TRBV30 to TRBJ1-2; tentatively, D is TRBD1 (5 bases). V was cut by 6 bases and J by 8 bases, with 10 bases left in between. Germline loops: CDR1 GTSNPN, CDR2 SVGIG (reference sequence). This CDR3 comprises 10 residues. This CDR3 is CACLAGGYTF. The CDR3 coding sequence is TGTGCCTGTCTTGCAGGGGGCTACACCTTC.

In its sample, this clonotype was seen a few times. The chain couples TRBV20-1 to TRBJ2-5; weak D call: TRBD1 (6 bases). This CDR3 has 21 residues. Germline CDR1 is DFQATT and CDR2 is SNEGSKA (reference sequence). V lost 0 bases to trimming and J lost 0 bases, with 29 bases between them. CDR3 sequence reads: CSARDNTDRNRCLRDQETQYF. In DNA, the CDR3 is TGCAGTGCTAGAGATAACACCGACAGGAACAGGTGTCTAAGGGACCAAGAGACCCAGTACTTC.

This chain links TRBV29-1 with TRBJ1-3; 9 bases are shared with TRBD1. Germline-derived CDR1 and CDR2 are SQVTM and ANQGSEA. V dropped 5 bases and J dropped 8; count of bases not matched to a gene: 7. The CDR3 has 13 residues. CDR3 DNA: TGCAGCGTTTCGGACAGGGGTGTGGACACCATATATTTT. Translated: CSVSDRGVDTIYF.